This entry is about one T cell receptor (beta chain). What it recognizes is unknown. Regarding time point: week 5, during vaccination. In the vaccine, a single dose held 300 ug of the mutant IDH1 20-mer peptide, along with topical imiquimod. The CDR3 length is 15 residues. The V and J ends lost 4 bases and 10 bases, in that order; junction bases with no gene match: 11. Germline V CDR1 and CDR2: SGHDN, FVKESK. The sample is drawn from a study of a mutant IDH1 vaccine in newly diagnosed glioma. The wider study: Patients came in for eight vaccinations, in weeks 1, 3, 5, 7, 11, 15, 19 and 23. Patients received vaccination from 4-6 weeks after radiotherapy alone, or with temozolomide cycles. Treated patients were around 62% male, roughly 40% female, mean age 40.4 years.

The table came from immunoSEQ multiplex PCR; TCRdb's copy has only in-frame clones and leaves some out. The profile shows around 46,000 clones, roughly 73% of them singletons. The sequences come from PBMCs, collected from a glioma patient whose treatment included an IDH1 peptide vaccine. This TCR came from a man aged 50 or older with glioma. The V and J genes are TRBV14 and TRBJ2-1, with 9 nucleotides matching TRBD2. In DNA form, the CDR3 reads TGTGCCAGCAGCCGGCTTGGCGGGGGGGCGAGGGAGCAGTTCTTC. Its protein product is CASSRLGGGAREQFF.